The T cell receptor (beta chain) under discussion was sequenced for a study of blood T cell repertoires in COVID-19. In the source study's methods: The authors estimated nucleated cell counts from reference gene primer amplification. Sequenced by immunoSEQ multiplex PCR; TCRdb stores in-frame clones only, minus some. The DNA gave D and trimming, while V, J and clone size come from that table. The sample lists fewer than 200,000 clones, just over 85% occurring once. Recruitment covered roughly 22 US areas and drew participants whose ages spanned roughly 18 to 89 years. Cohort 3 recovered donors had two negative PCRs, clearance, or symptom resolution. The sample taken for sequencing was PBMCs or T cells enriched from blood (not recorded which). The origin of this receptor is a woman younger than 30 who had recovered from COVID-19.

This chain's CDR3 is CASSLTGDTDTQYF. The CDR3 bases are TGCGCCAGCAGCTTGACCGGGGACACAGATACGCAGTATTTT. The gene calls are TRBV5-1 and TRBJ2-3; tentative D call: TRBD2 (5 bases). Trimming cost V 1 base and J 2 bases, with 8 bases left between them. Germline CDR1 reads SGHRS; CDR2 reads YFSETQ. The CDR3 runs 14 residues.